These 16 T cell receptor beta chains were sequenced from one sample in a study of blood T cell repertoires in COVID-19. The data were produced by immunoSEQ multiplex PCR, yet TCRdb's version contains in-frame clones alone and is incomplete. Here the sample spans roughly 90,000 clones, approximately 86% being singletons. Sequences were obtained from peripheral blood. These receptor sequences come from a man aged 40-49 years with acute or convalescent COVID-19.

DNA for the CDR3: TGTGCCAGCAGCCCCAGGACAGGGCGCGGGAATTCACCCCTCCACTTT. Encoded protein: CASSPRTGRGNSPLHF. The chain carries TRBV9 and TRBJ1-6; 8 nucleotides align to TRBD1. Germline V gives CDR1 SGDLS, CDR2 YYNGEE. The CDR3 contains 16 residues. The V and J ends lost 4 bases and 7 bases, in that order; junction bases with no gene match: 10.

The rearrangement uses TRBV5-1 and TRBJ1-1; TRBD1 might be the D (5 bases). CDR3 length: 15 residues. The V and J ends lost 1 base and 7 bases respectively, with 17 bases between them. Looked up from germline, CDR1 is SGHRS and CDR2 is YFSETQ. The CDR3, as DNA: TGCGCCAGCAGCTTGTGGCTGGGGCGAACCAATGAAGCTTTCTTT. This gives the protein CASSLWLGRTNEAFF.

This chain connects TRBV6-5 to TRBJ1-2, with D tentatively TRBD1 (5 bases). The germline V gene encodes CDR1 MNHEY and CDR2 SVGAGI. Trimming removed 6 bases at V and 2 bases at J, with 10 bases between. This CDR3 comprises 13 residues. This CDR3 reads CASSTQGNYGYTF. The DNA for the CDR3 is TGTGCCAGCAGCACCCAGGGCAACTATGGCTACACCTTC.

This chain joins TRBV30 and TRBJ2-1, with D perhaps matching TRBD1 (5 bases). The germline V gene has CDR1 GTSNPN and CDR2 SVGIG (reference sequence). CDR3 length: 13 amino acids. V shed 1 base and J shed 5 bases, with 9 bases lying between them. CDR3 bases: TGTGCCTGGAGTGGCGACAGAGACAATGAGCAGTTCTTC. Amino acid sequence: CAWSGDRDNEQFF.

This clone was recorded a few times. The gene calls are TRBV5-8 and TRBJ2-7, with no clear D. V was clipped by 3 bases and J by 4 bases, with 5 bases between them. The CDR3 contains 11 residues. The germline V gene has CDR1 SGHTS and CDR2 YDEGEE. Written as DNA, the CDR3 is TGTGCCAGCAGCTCACTTTACGAGCAGTACTTC. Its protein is CASSSLYEQYF.

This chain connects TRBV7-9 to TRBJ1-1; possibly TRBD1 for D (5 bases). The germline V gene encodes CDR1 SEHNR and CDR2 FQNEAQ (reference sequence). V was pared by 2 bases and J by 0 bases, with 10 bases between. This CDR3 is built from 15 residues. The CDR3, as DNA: TGTGCCAGCAGCTTATCAGGGACTCTGAACACTGAAGCTTTCTTT. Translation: CASSLSGTLNTEAFF.

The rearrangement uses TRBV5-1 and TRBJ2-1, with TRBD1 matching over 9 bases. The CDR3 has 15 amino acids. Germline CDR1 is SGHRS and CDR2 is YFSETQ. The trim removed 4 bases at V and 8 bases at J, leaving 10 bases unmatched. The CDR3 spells CASSPAPGQGYEQFF. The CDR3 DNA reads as TGCGCCAGCAGCCCGGCCCCGGGACAGGGCTATGAGCAGTTCTTC.

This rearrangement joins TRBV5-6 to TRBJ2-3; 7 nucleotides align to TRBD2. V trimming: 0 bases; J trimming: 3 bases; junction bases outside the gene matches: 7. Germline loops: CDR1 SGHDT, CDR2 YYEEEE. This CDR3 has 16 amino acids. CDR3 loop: CASSLGTGTKTDTQYF. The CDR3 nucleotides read TGTGCCAGCAGCTTGGGTACCGGGACTAAAACAGATACGCAGTATTTT.

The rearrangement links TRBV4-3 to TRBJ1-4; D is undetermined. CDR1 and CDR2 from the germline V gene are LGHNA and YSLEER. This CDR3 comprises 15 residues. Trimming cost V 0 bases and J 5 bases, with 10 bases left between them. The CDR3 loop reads CASSQDRGMNEKLFF. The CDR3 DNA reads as TGCGCCAGCAGCCAAGATCGAGGGATGAATGAAAAACTGTTTTTT.

CDR3 bases: TGTGCCAGCAGCTTAGAGGAGTCTAATGAAAAACTGTTTTTT. Amino acids: CASSLEESNEKLFF. The chain couples TRBV7-6 to TRBJ1-4; D is ambiguous. Germline loops: CDR1 SGHVS, CDR2 FNYEAQ. CDR3 length: 14 residues. The germline V and J ends were trimmed by 1 base and 3 bases, with 6 bases remaining between them.

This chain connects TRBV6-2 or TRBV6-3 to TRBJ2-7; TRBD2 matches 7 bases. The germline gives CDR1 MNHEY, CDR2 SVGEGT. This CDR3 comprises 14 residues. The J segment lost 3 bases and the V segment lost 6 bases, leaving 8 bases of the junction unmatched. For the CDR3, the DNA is TGTGCCAGCAGCAGGACCGGGGGGTACTACGAGCAGTACTTC. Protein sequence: CASSRTGGYYEQYF.

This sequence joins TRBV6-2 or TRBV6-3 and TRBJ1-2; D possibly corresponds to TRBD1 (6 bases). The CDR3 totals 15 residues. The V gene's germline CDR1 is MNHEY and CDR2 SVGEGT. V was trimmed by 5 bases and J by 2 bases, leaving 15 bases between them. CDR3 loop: CASSRVAGVNYGYTF. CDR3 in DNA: TGTGCCAGCAGTCGAGTGGCAGGGGTGAACTATGGCTACACCTTC.

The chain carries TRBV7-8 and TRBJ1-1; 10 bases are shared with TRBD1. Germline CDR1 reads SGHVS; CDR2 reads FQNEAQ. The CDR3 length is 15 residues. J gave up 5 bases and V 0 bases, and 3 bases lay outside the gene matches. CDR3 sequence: CASSLAGTGVTEAFF. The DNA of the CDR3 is TGTGCCAGCAGCTTAGCCGGGACAGGGGTGACTGAAGCTTTCTTT.

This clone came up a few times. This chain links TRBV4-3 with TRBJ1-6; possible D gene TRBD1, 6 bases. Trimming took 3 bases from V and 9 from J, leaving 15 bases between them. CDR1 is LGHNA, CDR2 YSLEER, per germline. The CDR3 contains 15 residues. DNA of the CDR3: TGCGCCAGCAGCCAGGAACAGGGCGGGGGTTCACCCCTCCACTTT. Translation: CASSQEQGGGSPLHF.

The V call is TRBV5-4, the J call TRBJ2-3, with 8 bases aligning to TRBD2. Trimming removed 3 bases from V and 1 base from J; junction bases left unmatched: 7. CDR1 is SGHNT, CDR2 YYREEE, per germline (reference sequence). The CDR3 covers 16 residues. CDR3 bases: TGTGCCAGCAGCTCGGAAGCGGGAGTAGGCACAGATACGCAGTATTTT. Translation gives CASSSEAGVGTDTQYF.

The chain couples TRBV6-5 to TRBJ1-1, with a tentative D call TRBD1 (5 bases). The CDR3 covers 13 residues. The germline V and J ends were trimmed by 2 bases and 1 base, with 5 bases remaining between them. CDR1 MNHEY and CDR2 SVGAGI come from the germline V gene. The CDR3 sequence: CASSYGQNTEAFF. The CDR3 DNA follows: TGTGCCAGCAGTTACGGACAGAACACTGAAGCTTTCTTT.